Here is one T cell receptor beta chain with its context. Antigen specificity is unknown. The data were taken from a study of T cell repertoires in cytomegalovirus infection. TCRdb called the reads again in MiXCR, with one record for every CDR3 protein. The sample holds 250,000 to 300,000 distinct CDR3 sequences, about 20% seen once. The J segment lost 5 bases and the V segment lost 5 bases, leaving 10 bases of the junction unmatched. Germline V gene sequence: CDR1 MNHEY, CDR2 SMNVEV (reference sequence). The CDR3 totals 17 residues. This material consisted of cultured PBMCs, taken from culture after CMV antigen stimulation. The receptor was derived from a human donor in good health (CMV status not recorded). Some clones in this sample may be carry-over from other donors' samples. The chain employs TRBV27 and TRBJ2-1; 12 bases line up with TRBD2. CDR3 in DNA: TGTGCCAGCAGTAGATCCCCCGGACTAGCGGGAAACAATGAGCAGTTCTTC. Its translation: CASSRSPGLAGNNEQFF.